This TCR beta chain was recorded in a study of beta chain features in type 1 diabetes. Study outcomes and limitations: Researchers report that Type 1 diabetes patients had moderately but significantly shorter TCRB CDR3s across all four CD4+ subsets.

Purities over 98% were achieved in all sorted populations. Trimming pared 1 base from V and 3 bases from J, leaving 13 bases between. Germline V lookup: CDR1 SGHTA, CDR2 FQGTGA. CDR3 size: 15 residues. This clone was seen only a few times. The antigen remains undetermined. The isolated RNA, all of it, was reverse transcribed, so expressed TCRB transcripts were what got sequenced. TCRdb's copy holds only in-frame clones and misses some; the assay was immunoSEQ multiplex PCR. The sample records about 700,000 clones, 13% being singletons. The material sequenced was naive CD4+ T cells from blood. V gene TRBV7-3 combines with J gene TRBJ2-7; tentatively, D is TRBD1 (5 bases). This clonotype originated in a man between 18 and 35 years old with type 1 diabetes. In DNA form, the CDR3 reads TGTGCCAGCAGCTTAAAAGGCGCAGGGATCTACGAGCAGTACTTC. Protein sequence: CASSLKGAGIYEQYF.